A selection of T cell receptor beta chains follows, all from one sample in a study of T cell responses to AZD1222 COVID-19 vaccine. Method: immunoSEQ multiplex PCR; TCRdb's copy keeps in-frame clones and lacks some. The sample contains roughly 120,000 clones, approximately 85% of which appear only once. Sequences were derived from peripheral blood, sampled 28 days after the second AZD1222 dose. Receptors were obtained from an adult who received the AZD1222 COVID-19 vaccine. Each CDR3 is given with its conserved first and last residue. A D gene is named only where the DNA matches it firmly. The listing skips clone size in some rows; elsewhere it reads once, few, many or a size class.

TRBJ2-3 | TRBV28 | - | - | CASSWTSDAQYF | TGTGCCAGCAGCTGGACTTCGGATGCGCAGTATTTT
TRBJ1-2 | TRBV19 | - | - | CASSISLATGKDGYGYTF | TGTGCCAGTAGTATAAGTTTAGCAACAGGGAAGGACGGCTATGGCTACACCTTC
TRBJ2-3 | TRBV5-5 | - | - | CASSLDTSTDTQYF | TGTGCCAGCAGCTTGGACACTAGCACAGATACGCAGTATTTT
TRBJ1-6 | TRBV3-1/TRBV3-2 | - | - | CASSQVESSYNSPLHF | TGTGCCAGCAGCCAAGTTGAGAGCTCCTATAATTCACCCCTCCACTTT
TRBJ1-5 | TRBV4-2 | - | - | CASSQLQTQDQPQHF | TGTGCCAGCAGCCAACTACAGACCCAAGATCAGCCCCAGCATTTT
TRBJ2-7 | TRBV13 | - | - | CASSLVRFGGEQYF | TGTGCCAGCAGCTTAGTGCGGTTCGGGGGCGAGCAGTACTTC
TRBJ1-1 | TRBV28 | - | - | CASSSPRGAFF | TGTGCCAGCAGTTCCCCCCGGGGAGCTTTCTTT
TRBJ1-5 | TRBV10-2 | - | - | CASREGPYQPQHF | TGCGCCAGCAGAGAGGGACCCTATCAGCCCCAGCATTTT
TRBJ1-2 | TRBV19 | - | - | CASKGSPNGYTF | TGTGCCAGTAAGGGCAGTCCCAATGGCTACACCTTC
TRBJ2-7 | TRBV3-1/TRBV3-2 | TRBD2 | - | CASSPNSGGPTYEQYF | TGTGCCAGCAGCCCGAATAGCGGGGGACCCACCTACGAGCAGTACTTC
TRBJ2-5 | TRBV18 | - | once | CASSPGEGAETQYF | TGTGCCAGCTCACCGGGGGAAGGGGCGGAGACCCAGTACTTC
TRBJ1-1 | TRBV19 | TRBD1 | - | CASSPYRGHTEAFF | TGTGCCAGTAGTCCGTACAGGGGCCACACTGAAGCTTTCTTT
TRBJ2-7 | TRBV28 | TRBD1 | - | CASKGTAYGEQYF | TGTGCCAGCAAAGGGACAGCCTACGGGGAGCAGTACTTC
TRBJ2-1 | TRBV4-2 | - | - | CASRSDAYNEQFF | TGTGCCAGCAGATCGGACGCCTACAATGAGCAGTTCTTC
TRBJ2-1 | TRBV6-2/TRBV6-3 | TRBD1 | - | CASSWGQGSYNEQFF | TGTGCCAGCAGTTGGGGACAGGGATCCTACAATGAGCAGTTCTTC
TRBJ1-4 | TRBV27 | - | - | CASSPSWTDEKLFF | TGTGCCAGCAGTCCCTCGTGGACGGATGAAAAACTGTTTTTT
TRBJ1-5 | TRBV6-4 | - | - | CASSTGSNQPQHF | TGTGCCAGCAGTACAGGTAGCAATCAGCCCCAGCATTTT
TRBJ2-1 | TRBV6-5 | - | - | CASSYAGQIYNEQFF | TGTGCCAGCAGTTACGCCGGACAGATCTACAATGAGCAGTTCTTC
TRBJ1-1 | TRBV28 | - | - | CASSLTDLTGTEAFF | TGTGCCAGCAGTTTAACAGACCTGACAGGCACTGAAGCTTTCTTT
TRBJ1-4 | TRBV28 | - | - | CASSQQQGVREKLFF | TGTGCCAGCAGCCAGCAACAGGGAGTTCGTGAAAAACTGTTTTTT
TRBJ2-7 | TRBV30 | - | few | CAWSVRGYEQYF | TGTGCCTGGAGTGTTAGGGGCTACGAGCAGTACTTC
TRBJ2-7 | TRBV10-3 | TRBD1 | once | CAISDRTGTPQYF | TGTGCCATCAGTGACAGGACAGGGACCCCTCAGTACTTC
TRBJ2-3 | TRBV28 | TRBD2 | once | CASSPHSGGDTQYF | TGTGCCAGCAGTCCCCATAGCGGGGGTGATACGCAGTATTTT
TRBJ2-3 | TRBV10-3 | TRBD1 | once | CAIDRDPKGDTQYF | TGTGCCATCGACAGGGATCCTAAGGGAGATACGCAGTATTTT